Listed below are T cell receptor beta chains from one sample, sequenced in a study of response to subunit inactivated influenza vaccine. TCRdb itself ran the RT-PCR reads through MiXCR, one entry per CDR3 protein. The data show 160,000 or so distinct CDR3 sequences, about a tenth seen once. Sequenced here: non-naive T cells sorted from PBMCs, sampled around seven weeks after vaccination. The receptors shown here come from a man in his fifties or sixties who received an inactivated influenza vaccine. Each CDR3 is given with its conserved first and last residue. A D gene is named only where the DNA matches it firmly. Expanded clones get a size class; other rows say once, few or many, or leave the size out.

v_call,j_call,d_call,clone_size,cdr3_nt,cdr3_aa
TRBV24-1,TRBJ2-7,TRBD2,few,TGTGCCACCAGTAGCGGGACCACCTACGAGCAGTACTTC,CATSSGTTYEQYF
TRBV6-5,TRBJ1-2,.,few,TGTGCCAGCAGTTACGGGCCAACAGGCCGTGGCTACACCTTC,CASSYGPTGRGYTF
TRBV20-1,TRBJ2-1,TRBD2,.,TGCAGTGCTACGCGGTGGGCGGGGGGGTCTAAGGATATTGAGCAGTTCTTC,CSATRWAGGSKDIEQFF
TRBV12-3/TRBV12-4,TRBJ2-5,.,many,TGTGCCAGCAGTTTAGAGAGAAACGCGGGTGGAGAGACCCAGTACTTC,CASSLERNAGGETQYF
TRBV7-3,TRBJ2-7,TRBD2,.,TGTGCCAGCAGCGACTCAGCGGGAAATAGCGAGCAGTACTTC,CASSDSAGNSEQYF
TRBV7-9,TRBJ1-6,.,many,TGTGCCAGCAGCTTGGGCAACTATAATTCACCCCTCCACTTT,CASSLGNYNSPLHF
TRBV27,TRBJ2-7,TRBD2,few,TGTGCCAGCAGTCCTACCGTGGGGAGGGGCATATACGAGCAGTACTTC,CASSPTVGRGIYEQYF
TRBV20-1,TRBJ2-7,.,.,TGCAGTGCCACGGCCAGGATTCGGGAGCAGTACTTC,CSATARIREQYF
TRBV20-1,TRBJ2-1,.,many,TGCAGTGCAGCCCGGTATCCGAATGAGCAGTTCTTC,CSAARYPNEQFF
TRBV11-2,TRBJ1-1,.,few,TGTGCCAGCAGCTTAGATTTTGGTTGGGCGAACACTGAAGCTTTCTTT,CASSLDFGWANTEAFF
TRBV6-1,TRBJ2-7,.,few,TGTGCCAGCAGTGGGGGAGGGACAGGCGTATCCTACGAGCAGTACTTC,CASSGGGTGVSYEQYF
TRBV5-1,TRBJ1-2,.,.,TGCGCCAGCAGCCGCCGGGACCAAACTACGGACTATGGCTACACCTTC,CASSRRDQTTDYGYTF
TRBV20-1,TRBJ1-5,TRBD1,many,TGCAGTGCTAGGATACTCAGGGGGAATCAGCCCCAGCATTTT,CSARILRGNQPQHF
TRBV28,TRBJ1-5,.,few,TGTGCCAGCAATAAGCAGCCCCAGCATTTT,CASNKQPQHF
TRBV12-3/TRBV12-4,TRBJ2-6,.,.,TGTGCCAGCAGGGACAACTTTGGGGCCAACGTCCTGACTTTC,CASRDNFGANVLTF
TRBV5-1,TRBJ1-3,.,many,TGCGCCAGCAGCTTGGAGGCCTTCTCTGGAAACACCATATATTTT,CASSLEAFSGNTIYF
TRBV9,TRBJ1-3,.,few,TGTGCCAGCAGCAAAGGAAACACCATATATTTT,CASSKGNTIYF
TRBV5-1,TRBJ2-5,.,.,TGCGCCAGCCAGCTTGGCCCCTCTGGGGAGACCCAGTACTTC,CASQLGPSGETQYF
TRBV28,TRBJ1-2,.,.,TGTGCCAGCTCATGGGCCAGGACGAATGGCTACACCTTC,CASSWARTNGYTF
TRBV29-1,TRBJ1-3,.,.,TGCAGCGCCCAAGGTGGGGCCTACTCTGGAAACACCATATATTTT,CSAQGGAYSGNTIYF
TRBV20-1,TRBJ1-4,TRBD1,few,TGCAGTGCTCAAAACCCGACAGGGGTTTGGGAAAAACTGTTTTTT,CSAQNPTGVWEKLFF
TRBV7-2,TRBJ2-7,.,.,TGTGCCAGCAGCTTACGTGAGTTAGCCTACGAGCAGTACTTC,CASSLRELAYEQYF
TRBV18,TRBJ2-7,.,many,TGTGCCAGCTCACCACCTAATAGCTACGAGCAGTACTTC,CASSPPNSYEQYF
TRBV11-2,TRBJ2-5,.,many,TGTGCCAGCAGCTTACATGTCACCCAGACCCAGTACTTC,CASSLHVTQTQYF
TRBV10-2,TRBJ2-5,.,many,TGCGCCAGCGGAACCGGGCTCCAAGAGACCCAGTACTTC,CASGTGLQETQYF
TRBV7-9,TRBJ2-1,.,many,TGTGCCAGCACCTTTACGGGTACCAACAATGAGCAGTTCTTC,CASTFTGTNNEQFF
TRBV7-2,TRBJ2-3,.,few,TGTGCCAGCAGCTTAGCGATGTCGGTCTGGGCAGATACGCAGTATTTT,CASSLAMSVWADTQYF
TRBV30,TRBJ1-4,.,.,TGTGCCAGCCGACAGGAAAAACTGTTTTTT,CASRQEKLFF
TRBV11-2,TRBJ2-6,.,many,TGTGCCAGCAGCGGACGGTCTGGGGCCAACGTCCTGACTTTC,CASSGRSGANVLTF
TRBV20-1,TRBJ2-5,.,few,TGCAGTGCTAGAGTTTTCAGGGCGGGGGAGACCCAGTACTTC,CSARVFRAGETQYF
TRBV20-1,TRBJ2-3,.,.,TGCAGTGCTAGAGATCTTGGGCGGAGCACAGATACGCAGTATTTT,CSARDLGRSTDTQYF
TRBV6-2/TRBV6-3,TRBJ1-1,.,.,TGTGCCAACGACACCACTGAAGCTTTCTTT,CANDTTEAFF
TRBV13,TRBJ2-7,TRBD2,few,TGTGCCAGCAGCCAGGGGGGACTAGCGTCCTCCGAGCAGTACTTC,CASSQGGLASSEQYF